These 14 T cell receptor beta chains originate from one sample sequenced in a study of T cell responses to AZD1222 COVID-19 vaccine (dated by TCRdb to the early 2020s). The sample's time point label, decoded: about 28 days (+/-7) after the second vaccine dose. Library prep was done by the immunoSEQ multiplex PCR assay. This is the immuneACCESS table as TCRdb keeps it, with only in-frame sequences that have V and J called. A part of the clones is gone; compared with another copy, unresolved V genes explain less than half, and the rest is unexplained. The sample table shows about 200,000 clones, and approximately 93% are seen once. Clones ranked in the top ten supply less than 1.2% of the sample. Here the sequenced sample was peripheral blood, taken 28 days after the second AZD1222 dose. These receptors originate from an adult who received the AZD1222 COVID-19 vaccine.

The rearrangement uses TRBV3-1 (or the pseudogene TRBV3-2) and TRBJ2-3; D is tentatively TRBD1 or TRBD2 (5 bases each). Germline CDR1 LGHDT, CDR2 YNNKEL (reference sequence). The CDR3 is 18 residues long. V was trimmed by 2 bases and J by 0 bases, leaving 18 bases between them. The CDR3 region is CASSQSIGGWGSTDTQYF. CDR3 DNA sequence: TGTGCCAGCAGCCAATCTATTGGAGGTTGGGGGAGCACAGATACGCAGTATTTT.

The rearrangement uses TRBV5-1 and TRBJ2-4, with 8 bases fitting TRBD1. Germline V gene lookup returns CDR1 SGHRS and CDR2 YFSETQ. The CDR3 length is 14 residues. J gave up 3 bases and V 2 bases, and 1 base lay outside the gene matches. Here the CDR3 DNA reads TGCGCCAGCAGCTTACAGGGGGACAAAAACATTCAGTACTTC. Translating gives CASSLQGDKNIQYF.

This clone was seen only once. This chain uses TRBV5-6 with TRBJ1-1; TRBD1 is a possible D gene (5 bases). The ends were cut back, 3 bases at V and 2 bases at J, with 17 bases in the middle. The CDR3 has 16 amino acids. Per germline, CDR1 SGHDT and CDR2 YYEEEE. The CDR3: CASSSLGAGGNTEAFF. The CDR3 DNA follows: TGTGCCAGCAGCTCCCTCGGGGCAGGCGGAAACACTGAAGCTTTCTTT.

This sequence joins TRBV5-1 and TRBJ1-4; possibly TRBD1 for D (6 bases). Germline-derived CDR1 and CDR2 are SGHRS and YFSETQ. V was pared by 4 bases and J by 5 bases, with 18 bases between. The CDR3 runs 16 residues. The CDR3 sequence: CASSPLTGTRNEKLFF. Here the CDR3 DNA reads TGCGCCAGCAGCCCCCTAACCGGGACACGGAATGAAAAACTGTTTTTT.

This clone was detected once. The rearrangement joins TRBV28 to TRBJ1-1; TRBD1 is a possible D gene (6 bases). Germline V CDR1 and CDR2: MDHEN, SYDVKM. Trimming left V 6 bases short and J 7 bases short, with 12 bases between. The CDR3 totals 12 residues. The CDR3 spells CASRLDRVEAFF. Written as DNA, the CDR3 is TGTGCCAGCAGACTGGACAGAGTTGAAGCTTTCTTT.

The chain recombines TRBV3-1 (or the pseudogene TRBV3-2) with TRBJ1-6; 8 bases are shared with TRBD1. CDR1 and CDR2 from the germline V gene are LGHDT and YNNKEL (reference sequence). This CDR3 has 18 residues. With 0 bases clipped from V and 4 bases from J, the junction kept 8 bases outside the gene matches. The CDR3 is CASSQEQDRDLYNSPLHF. The CDR3 DNA is TGTGCCAGCAGCCAAGAACAGGACAGGGACCTGTATAATTCACCCCTCCACTTT.

J is TRBJ1-2 and V is TRBV7-9; possible D gene TRBD1, 5 bases. Germline-derived CDR1 and CDR2 are SEHNR and FQNEAQ (reference sequence). The germline V and J ends were trimmed by 2 bases and 7 bases, with 17 bases remaining between them. This CDR3 has 15 residues. The CDR3 nucleotides read TGTGCCAGCAGCTTACCTCTTTGGGGCGGGTCTGGCTACACCTTC. Protein: CASSLPLWGGSGYTF.

J is TRBJ1-1 and V is TRBV6-6; D unresolved. Per the germline V gene, CDR1 is MNHNY and CDR2 is SVGAGI (reference sequence). V was shortened by 6 bases and J by 0 bases, with 14 bases between the two germline ends. The CDR3 loop spans 15 amino acids. The CDR3: CASRYLGGMNTEAFF. DNA for the CDR3: TGTGCCAGCAGGTACCTGGGTGGCATGAACACTGAAGCTTTCTTT.

This clone is a singleton in its sample. The V and J genes are TRBV2 and TRBJ2-7, with TRBD1 identical over 9 bases. The CDR3 totals 13 residues. CDR1 is SNHLY and CDR2 is FYNNEI in the germline V gene. The DNA of the CDR3 is TGTGCGAGTGGGCGACAGGGGGTCGGCGAGCAGTACTTC. This encodes CASGRQGVGEQYF.

CDR3 sequence: CASSEEANTEAFF. CDR3 bases: TGTGCCAGCAGTGAGGAAGCGAACACTGAAGCTTTCTTT. This chain uses TRBV2 with TRBJ1-1; D not certain. Trimming removed 3 bases at V and 1 base at J, with 6 bases between. The length of the CDR3 is 13 residues. Germline V gives CDR1 SNHLY, CDR2 FYNNEI. Using reference TRBV2 and TRBJ1-1 for the parts outside the CDR3, the full variable domain is EPEVTQTPSHQVTQMGQEVILRCVPISNHLYFYWYRQILGQKVEFLVSFYNNEISEKSEIFDDQFSVERPDGSNFTLKIRSTKLEDSAMYFCASSEEANTEAFFGQGTRLTVV.

The chain is built from TRBV7-8 and TRBJ1-2; 7 bases are a match to TRBD1. This CDR3 has 15 residues. The V and J ends lost 1 base and 2 bases, in that order; junction bases with no gene match: 4. CDR1 is SGHVS, CDR2 FQNEAQ, per germline. The CDR3, as DNA: TGTGCCAGCAGCTTAGTGGCACAGGGGAACTATGGCTACACCTTC. Translating gives CASSLVAQGNYGYTF. Based on the CDR3 plus reference TRBV7-8 and TRBJ1-2, the full variable domain is GAGVSQSPRYKVAKRGQDVALRCDPISGHVSLFWYQQALGQGPEFLTYFQNEAQLDKSGLPSDRFFAERPEGSVSTLKIQRTQQEDSAVYLCASSLVAQGNYGYTFGSGTRLTVV.

The V and J genes are TRBV6-5 and TRBJ1-1, with D maybe TRBD1 (5 bases). This CDR3 has 13 amino acids. V lost 11 bases to trimming and J lost 4 bases, with 17 bases between them. Germline CDR1 reads MNHEY; CDR2 reads SVGAGI. The chain's CDR3 is CAARPAGGTEAFF. CDR3 in DNA: TGTGCCGCCCGACCGGCCGGGGGCACTGAAGCTTTCTTT.

The chain has TRBV6-5 and TRBJ1-1; D is unclear. The CDR3 covers 13 residues. Germline CDR1 MNHEY, CDR2 SVGAGI. Trimming stripped 6 bases from V and 4 bases from J, with 12 bases between. CDR3 residues: CASSQILGTEAFF. CDR3 coding DNA: TGTGCCAGCAGCCAAATTCTGGGCACTGAAGCTTTCTTT.

A few counts support this clone. The rearrangement joins TRBV6-6 to TRBJ1-6; no definite D call. The CDR3 is 16 amino acids. In germline, CDR1 is MNHNY, CDR2 SVGAGI (reference sequence). V gave up 5 bases and J gave up 7 bases, with 18 bases separating them. The CDR3 reads CASSLGGGGSNSPLHF. The CDR3 DNA follows: TGTGCCAGCAGTCTCGGCGGTGGAGGAAGCAATTCACCCCTCCACTTT.